A single sample is the source of the 18 T cell receptor beta chains below, sequenced in a study of T cells in Graves' hyperthyroidism and ophthalmopathy (dated by TCRdb to between 2018 and 2021). Library prep was done by multiplex PCR. Sequencing was performed on an Illumina HiSeq 2000. The TCR beta CDR3 regions were amplified from the RNA transcripts. The TCR CDR3 was subjected to a first round of RT-PCR using the HTBI primer set and the Qiagen OneStep RT-PCR kit. TCRdb ran its own pipeline on the public reads, namely fastp trimming at Q25 and MiXCR clone calling, and kept in-frame beta chains. Every CDR3 protein is listed once, alongside the most common genes and DNA of its rows. Here the sample has hundreds of thousands of distinct CDR3 sequences; roughly 14% occur a single time. The top ten clonotypes cover 12% of the sample. The sequencing sample was made of blood. These receptor sequences come from a woman aged 45-65 years with Graves' ophthalmopathy.

This clonotype was observed a handful of times. The CDR3 spells CASSQEKGTHIPYEQYF. The CDR3 nucleotides are TGCGCCAGCAGCCAAGAGAAGGGCACTCATATACCCTACGAGCAGTACTTC. This chain links TRBV4-1 with TRBJ2-7; D gene unclear. CDR1 is MGHRA, CDR2 YSYEKL, per germline. Trimming removed 0 bases from V and 2 bases from J, with 17 bases in between. The CDR3 totals 17 residues.

The chain uses TRBV24-1 and TRBJ1-4; D remains ambiguous. The CDR3 runs to 10 residues. Per the germline V gene, CDR1 is KGHDR and CDR2 is SFDVKD. CDR3 DNA: TGTCCTGCAACTAATGAAAAACTGTTTTTT. Translation: CPATNEKLFF.

Only a few counts were recorded for this clonotype. The chain has TRBV20-1 and TRBJ1-5, with D possibly TRBD1 on 6 matching bases. Germline CDR1 is DFQATT and CDR2 is SNEGSKA (reference sequence). The CDR3 is 13 amino acids. Trimming cost V 5 bases and J 6 bases, with 14 bases left between them. The CDR3 DNA sequence: TGCAGTGCTGCGGAACAGGGAACTCAGCCCCAGCATTTT. Protein: CSAAEQGTQPQHF.

Here the CDR3 DNA reads TGTGCCAGCAGCTCGTCACGGCTCTATGGCTACACCTTC. This codes for CASSSSRLYGYTF. V and J are TRBV7-2 and TRBJ1-2; D is uncertain. This CDR3 contains 13 residues. Germline V gene sequence: CDR1 SGHTA, CDR2 FQGNSA. Trimming took 4 bases from V and 4 from J, leaving 10 bases between them.

The rearrangement uses TRBV20-1 and TRBJ2-3, with TRBD2 matching 10 bases. The CDR3 runs to 15 residues. The germline gives CDR1 DFQATT, CDR2 SNEGSKA (reference sequence). Trimming took 3 bases from V and 2 from J; bases not matched to a gene: 5. For the CDR3, the DNA is TGCAGTGCTAGCAGAGCGGGAGGGCCCACAGATACGCAGTATTTT. Translation gives CSASRAGGPTDTQYF.

This clonotype was observed a handful of times. V and J are TRBV7-9 and TRBJ2-2, with 7 bases fitting TRBD1. Unmatched junction bases numbered 15, after V lost 3 bases and J lost 5 bases. The CDR3 contains 18 residues. Looked up from germline, CDR1 is SEHNR and CDR2 is FQNEAQ (reference sequence). The CDR3 is CASSFVRSRRGSTGELFF. The CDR3 DNA is TGTGCCAGCAGCTTCGTAAGGTCCCGCAGGGGGTCGACCGGGGAGCTGTTTTTT.

The table lists this clonotype with many counts. The chain couples TRBV7-9 to TRBJ2-1; the D gene is possibly TRBD2 (5 bases). The CDR3 is 14 residues long. CDR1 is SEHNR and CDR2 is FQNEAQ in the germline V gene (reference sequence). The V and J ends lost 5 bases and 8 bases respectively, with 16 bases between them. The CDR3 region has the DNA TGTGCCAGCAGCGCTAGAGGGATAAAGGATGAGCAGTTCTTC. Translating it yields CASSARGIKDEQFF.

The V and J genes are TRBV29-1 and TRBJ2-5; D is perhaps TRBD1 (5 bases). V was cut by 1 base and J by 3 bases, with 9 bases left in between. Germline assignment: CDR1 SQVTM and CDR2 ANQGSEA. The CDR3 is 13 amino acids. The DNA of the CDR3 is TGCAGCGTTGAAGTTGACAGAAAAGAGACCCAGTACTTC. This encodes CSVEVDRKETQYF.

This chain links TRBV19 with TRBJ1-3, with 7 bases matching TRBD1. This CDR3 comprises 15 residues. V dropped 5 bases and J dropped 0; count of bases not matched to a gene: 4. Per the germline V gene, CDR1 is LNHDA and CDR2 is SQIVND (reference sequence). The CDR3 sequence: CASSGQVASGNTIYF. The CDR3, as DNA: TGTGCCAGTAGTGGACAGGTGGCCTCTGGAAACACCATATATTTT.

This clonotype has at least ten counts. The V and J genes are TRBV2 and TRBJ2-1, with TRBD2 matching over 7 bases. This CDR3 comprises 15 residues. J was trimmed by 3 bases and V by 9 bases; bases with no gene match: 11. The germline V gene encodes CDR1 SNHLY and CDR2 FYNNEI. The CDR3 DNA reads as TGTGCCAGTGTAGCGCCTAGCGGTAGCTACAATGAGCAGTTCTTC. Translating it yields CASVAPSGSYNEQFF.

This chain links TRBV5-1 with TRBJ2-7; 8 bases match TRBD1. The CDR3 is 14 amino acids. V gave up 5 bases and J gave up 5 bases; unmatched junction bases: 9. Per germline, CDR1 SGHRS and CDR2 YFSETQ. The CDR3, as DNA: TGCGCCAGCAGTACCCGGACAGGGCAGGACGAGCAGTACTTC. This gives the protein CASSTRTGQDEQYF.

The chain's CDR3 is CASTPLGGNQPQHF. The DNA for the CDR3 is TGTGCCAGCACCCCTTTGGGAGGAAATCAGCCCCAGCATTTT. The chain is built from TRBV28 and TRBJ1-5, with unresolved D. Trimming shortened V by 7 bases and J by 4 bases, and 14 bases separated the two germline ends. The germline V gene has CDR1 MDHEN and CDR2 SYDVKM. The CDR3 is 14 amino acids.

Many counts were recorded for this clonotype. This sequence joins TRBV6-1 and TRBJ2-1; 15 bases align to TRBD2. Germline loops: CDR1 MNHNS, CDR2 SASEGT. J was trimmed by 7 bases and V by 3 bases; bases with no gene match: 7. This CDR3 spans 17 amino acids. CDR3 residues: CASSDRTSGRASNEQFF. For the CDR3, the DNA is TGTGCCAGCAGTGATAGGACTAGCGGGAGGGCGAGTAATGAGCAGTTCTTC.

Ten or more counts support this clonotype. V is TRBV5-1 and J is TRBJ2-1; D unclear. Germline values: CDR1 SGHRS, CDR2 YFSETQ. Trimming pared 0 bases from V and 6 bases from J, leaving 13 bases between. CDR3 length: 15 residues. CDR3 nucleotides: TGCGCCAGCAGCTTGGAAGCCTCCATTGCCAATGAGCAGTTCTTC. Amino acids: CASSLEASIANEQFF.

The CDR3: CASSISAGGIGETQYF. The CDR3 coding sequence is TGTGCCAGTAGTATATCCGCGGGAGGCATTGGGGAGACCCAGTACTTC. This chain connects TRBV19 to TRBJ2-5; 8 nucleotides align to TRBD2. The CDR3 is 16 residues long. V shed 2 bases and J 5 bases; nucleotides not matched to a gene: 10. Germline lookup yields CDR1 LNHDA and CDR2 SQIVND (reference sequence).

This clonotype appeared many times. V usage is TRBV5-6 and J usage is TRBJ2-5, with D unclear. This CDR3 is 14 amino acids long. Trimming cost V 2 bases and J 2 bases, with 10 bases left between them. CDR1 and CDR2 from the germline V gene are SGHDT and YYEEEE. The CDR3 here is CASSLGRRQETQYF. In DNA, the CDR3 is TGTGCCAGCAGCTTAGGAAGGCGACAAGAGACCCAGTACTTC.

This clonotype was counted ten times or more. The chain combines TRBV11-2 with TRBJ2-1; D remains ambiguous. V was shortened by 1 base and J by 2 bases, with 15 bases between the two germline ends. The CDR3 length is 17 residues. Germline CDR1 and CDR2: SGHAT and FQNNGV. The CDR3 protein is CASSLVGRLTAYNEQFF. The CDR3 coding sequence is TGTGCCAGCAGCTTAGTTGGGCGCCTGACCGCCTACAATGAGCAGTTCTTC.

This clonotype was counted ten times or more. This chain joins TRBV7-9 and TRBJ2-5; possibly TRBD1 for D (6 bases). This CDR3 is 13 amino acids long. Germline V gene sequence: CDR1 SEHNR, CDR2 FQNEAQ (reference sequence). Trimming shortened V by 7 bases and J by 5 bases, and 14 bases separated the two germline ends. The DNA for the CDR3 is TGTGCCAGCAATAACAGGGTATACGAGACCCAGTACTTC. Translation gives CASNNRVYETQYF.